One sample yielded the 21 T cell receptor beta chains listed below, sequenced in a study of shared clonotypes between healthy human individuals. TCRdb's table, derived via immunoSEQ multiplex PCR, lists solely in-frame clones and lacks some. The table includes about 680,000 clones, about two thirds detected once. The sample taken for sequencing was memory CD4+ T cells sorted from blood. Specified subset: CD45RA-negative fraction. Source of these receptors: a woman younger than 45 in good health.

The chain joins TRBV30 to TRBJ1-5; D remains ambiguous. Germline lookup yields CDR1 GTSNPN and CDR2 SVGIG (reference sequence). The V gene lost 0 bases and the J gene lost 4 bases, with 10 bases spanning the gap. The CDR3 consists of 14 residues. The CDR3 DNA reads TGTGCCTGGAGTGTCGGTACGGAGAATCAGCCCCAGCATTTT. Its protein is CAWSVGTENQPQHF.

The gene calls are TRBV6-5 and TRBJ1-2; possible D gene TRBD1, 5 bases. Germline CDR1 and CDR2: MNHEY and SVGAGI. The CDR3 runs to 15 residues. Trimming left V 0 bases short and J 1 base short, with 9 bases between. CDR3 sequence reads: CASSYSRGFNYGYTF. In nucleotides, the CDR3 is TGTGCCAGCAGTTACTCTAGGGGATTTAACTATGGCTACACCTTC.

The rearrangement links TRBV7-8 to TRBJ1-1; D remains unclear. Trimming stripped 5 bases from V and 5 bases from J, with 15 bases between. Germline V gives CDR1 SGHVS, CDR2 FQNEAQ. This CDR3 region has 14 residues. The CDR3 DNA sequence: TGTGCCAGCAGCCGGAGCGGGATTGGGACTGAAGCTTTCTTT. Protein product: CASSRSGIGTEAFF.

This clone was seen ten or more times. The chain recombines TRBV7-9 with TRBJ2-1; 8 bases line up with TRBD1. Germline CDR1 SEHNR, CDR2 FQNEAQ (reference sequence). This CDR3 region has 17 residues. V gave up 5 bases and J gave up 3 bases; unmatched junction bases: 12. The CDR3 DNA follows: TGTGCCAGCAGCCCTCCCACCGGGACAGGCTTCTACAATGAGCAGTTCTTC. This encodes CASSPPTGTGFYNEQFF. Filled out from reference TRBV7-9 and TRBJ2-1, the complete variable domain reads DTGVSQNPRHKITKRGQNVTFRCDPISEHNRLYWYRQTLGQGPEFLTYFQNEAQLEKSRLLSDRFSAERPKGSFSTLEIQRTEQGDSAMYLCASSPPTGTGFYNEQFFGPGTRLTVL.

There are many counts of this clone. V and J are TRBV6-1 and TRBJ2-2; D is unclear. The CDR3 contains 13 residues. The ends were cut back, 3 bases at V and 7 bases at J, with 9 bases in the middle. Germline values: CDR1 MNHNS, CDR2 SASEGT. The CDR3 here is CASSETEIGELFF. DNA of the CDR3: TGTGCCAGCAGTGAGACGGAAATCGGGGAGCTGTTTTTT.

The genes are TRBV10-1 and TRBJ1-3, with D possibly matching TRBD1 (5 bases). This CDR3 has 15 residues. The germline V gene encodes CDR1 WNHNN and CDR2 SYGVQD (reference sequence). With 0 bases removed from V and 4 bases from J, the gap between germline ends came to 10 bases. CDR3 amino acids: CASSESRDAGNTIYF. The CDR3 DNA follows: TGCGCCAGCAGTGAGTCGAGGGACGCAGGAAACACCATATATTTT.

The genes are TRBV7-9 and TRBJ2-1; no clear D gene. The CDR3 runs to 15 residues. Trimming took 4 bases from V and 6 from J, leaving 16 bases between them. CDR1 is SEHNR, CDR2 FQNEAQ, per germline (reference sequence). CDR3 protein: CASSSDLGRVNEQFF. The CDR3 DNA sequence: TGTGCCAGCAGCTCAGATCTCGGACGGGTCAATGAGCAGTTCTTC.

The rearrangement joins TRBV28 to TRBJ1-1; possibly TRBD1 for D (6 bases). Looked up from germline, CDR1 is MDHEN and CDR2 is SYDVKM. The CDR3 is 16 amino acids. Between the trimmed V and J ends, which lost 1 base and 1 base, there was a span of 13 bases. The CDR3 DNA follows: TGTGCCAGCAGTTTATCCAGGGGCAGGAGGAACACTGAAGCTTTCTTT. It yields the protein CASSLSRGRRNTEAFF.

This chain uses TRBV7-9 with TRBJ2-5; TRBD1 aligns across 11 bases. The V gene's germline CDR1 is SEHNR and CDR2 FQNEAQ (reference sequence). V shed 5 bases, J shed 4 bases, and the junction held 6 bases outside the gene matches. This CDR3 is 15 amino acids long. The CDR3 spells CASSPGTGGGETQYF. For the CDR3, the DNA is TGTGCCAGCAGCCCCGGGACAGGGGGAGGAGAGACCCAGTACTTC.

This rearrangement joins TRBV5-1 to TRBJ2-1; 10 bases map to TRBD1. Germline values: CDR1 SGHRS, CDR2 YFSETQ. CDR3 length: 14 amino acids. Germline trimming cut 4 bases from V and 7 bases from J; bases unmatched to any gene: 5. The CDR3 loop reads CASSPGTGENEQFF. CDR3 DNA: TGCGCCAGCAGCCCCGGGACAGGGGAGAATGAGCAGTTCTTC.

This chain joins TRBV28 and TRBJ2-1, with a tentative D call TRBD2 (6 bases). This CDR3 is built from 12 residues. Germline loops: CDR1 MDHEN, CDR2 SYDVKM. The germline V and J ends were trimmed by 5 bases and 9 bases, with 11 bases remaining between them. This CDR3 is CASSQRRGEQFF. CDR3 coding DNA: TGTGCCAGCAGTCAGAGGAGGGGTGAGCAGTTCTTC.

This clone was picked up a small number of times. The V call is TRBV11-2, the J call TRBJ1-5; D gene uncertain. The CDR3 contains 13 residues. Germline V gene lookup returns CDR1 SGHAT and CDR2 FQNNGV. V lost 0 bases and J 9 bases, leaving 9 bases between the germline ends. Here the CDR3 DNA reads TGTGCCAGCAGCTTAGATGAAACGACGCCCCAGCATTTT. It translates to CASSLDETTPQHF.

V and J are TRBV11-2 and TRBJ1-2, with no clear D. This CDR3 contains 14 residues. Between the trimmed V and J ends, which lost 2 bases and 4 bases, there was a span of 11 bases. Germline lookup yields CDR1 SGHAT and CDR2 FQNNGV. The CDR3 DNA is TGTGCCAGCAGCTTATCGGCAGGTCCCTATGGCTACACCTTC. Translating gives CASSLSAGPYGYTF.

The chain employs TRBV7-9 and TRBJ1-1; D might be TRBD1 (6 bases). The germline V and J ends were trimmed by 11 bases and 0 bases, with 22 bases remaining between them. Germline-derived CDR1 and CDR2 are SEHNR and FQNEAQ (reference sequence). CDR3 length: 16 residues. The CDR3 nucleotides read TGTGCCTACCGAGGTCGGGGGGCAAATATGAACACTGAAGCTTTCTTT. Translation gives CAYRGRGANMNTEAFF.

Only a few counts were recorded for this clone. The CDR3 nucleotides read TGTGCCAGCAGCTCGGGGACGGGGGGGCGCCCCTACGAGCAGTACTTC. This codes for CASSSGTGGRPYEQYF. This chain uses TRBV5-4 with TRBJ2-7, with 8 positions matching TRBD2. Germline V gene lookup returns CDR1 SGHNT and CDR2 YYREEE (reference sequence). This CDR3 is built from 16 residues. With 3 bases clipped from V and 2 bases from J, the junction kept 10 bases outside the gene matches.

Remarks on this clone: Different DNA sequences within this sample yield the same CDR3. The chain combines TRBV11-2 with TRBJ2-7, with TRBD1 identical over 12 bases. This CDR3 comprises 16 residues. J gave up 4 bases and V 6 bases, and 10 bases lay outside the gene matches. Germline assignment: CDR1 SGHAT and CDR2 FQNNGV. The CDR3 nucleotides read TGTGCCAGCAGGCCACGTCCGGGACAGGGGGCGTACGAGCAGTACTTC. It specifies CASRPRPGQGAYEQYF.

This clone was picked up one time. The rearrangement links TRBV28 to TRBJ2-3; D is possibly TRBD1 (5 bases). CDR1 and CDR2 from the germline V gene are MDHEN and SYDVKM. The ends were cut back, 2 bases at V and 7 bases at J, with 16 bases in the middle. This CDR3 has 15 amino acids. In DNA form, the CDR3 reads TGTGCCAGCAGTTTACAAGGCAGGGCCGTACATACGCAGTATTTT. Protein product: CASSLQGRAVHTQYF.

The rearrangement uses TRBV28 and TRBJ2-7; D is uncertain. V lost 6 bases and J lost 3, with 18 bases in between. Germline CDR1 reads MDHEN; CDR2 reads SYDVKM. CDR3 size: 15 residues. In DNA form, the CDR3 reads TGTGCCAGCAGGGCCCCGGATCCGAAAGTCTACGAGCAGTACTTC. Translated, it gives CASRAPDPKVYEQYF. Combining the CDR3 with reference TRBV28 and TRBJ2-7 gives the whole variable domain DVKVTQSSRYLVKRTGEKVFLECVQDMDHENMFWYRQDPGLGLRLIYFSYDVKMKEKGDIPEGYSVSREKKERFSLILESASTNQTSMYLCASRAPDPKVYEQYFGPGTRLTVT.

The chain uses TRBV2 and TRBJ2-6; D remains ambiguous. This CDR3 region has 16 residues. From germline, CDR1 is SNHLY and CDR2 FYNNEI. V dropped 4 bases and J dropped 0 bases, with 10 bases sitting between them. The CDR3 region has the DNA TGTGCCAGCAGTGTCGACACTACCTCTGGGGCCAACGTCCTGACTTTC. Translating it yields CASSVDTTSGANVLTF.

The chain couples TRBV5-1 to TRBJ2-1; weak D call: TRBD1 (5 bases). The CDR3 is 16 amino acids. CDR1 is SGHRS and CDR2 is YFSETQ in the germline V gene. V was cut by 0 bases and J by 6 bases, with 16 bases left in between. This CDR3 is CASSLEVGLGLNEQFF. DNA of the CDR3: TGCGCCAGCAGCTTGGAGGTGGGGCTAGGGCTCAATGAGCAGTTCTTC. Complete variable domain (other parts from reference TRBV5-1 and TRBJ2-1): KAGVTQTPRYLIKTRGQQVTLSCSPISGHRSVSWYQQTPGQGLQFLFEYFSETQRNKGNFPGRFSGRQFSNSRSEMNVSTLELGDSALYLCASSLEVGLGLNEQFFGPGTRLTVL.

V is TRBV11-2 and J is TRBJ1-4, with no clear D. The germline V and J ends were trimmed by 1 base and 6 bases, with 9 bases remaining between them. The germline V gene encodes CDR1 SGHAT and CDR2 FQNNGV. The CDR3 contains 14 residues. CDR3 nucleotide sequence: TGTGCCAGCAGCTTAGGGTCCGCCTATGAAAAACTGTTTTTT. Translation: CASSLGSAYEKLFF.